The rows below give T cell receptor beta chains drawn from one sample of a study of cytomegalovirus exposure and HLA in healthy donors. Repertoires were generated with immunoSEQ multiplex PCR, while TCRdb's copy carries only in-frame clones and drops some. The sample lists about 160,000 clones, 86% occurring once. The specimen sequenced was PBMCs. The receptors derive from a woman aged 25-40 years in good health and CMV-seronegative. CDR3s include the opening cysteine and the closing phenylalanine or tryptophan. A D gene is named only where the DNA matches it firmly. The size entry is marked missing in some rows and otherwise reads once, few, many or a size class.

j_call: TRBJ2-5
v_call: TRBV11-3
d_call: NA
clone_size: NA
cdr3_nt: TGTGCCAGCAGCTTAGGGGACGGGGGAGAGACCCAGTACTTC
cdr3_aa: CASSLGDGGETQYF

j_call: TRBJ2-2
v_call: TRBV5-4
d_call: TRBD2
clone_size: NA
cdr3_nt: TGTGCCAGCAGCCTAGCGGGTGATAACACCGGGGAGCTGTTTTTT
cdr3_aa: CASSLAGDNTGELFF

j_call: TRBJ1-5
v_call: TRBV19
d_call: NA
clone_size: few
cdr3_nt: TGTGCCAGTAGTACCCCAGGGGATCGGAATCAGCCCCAGCATTTT
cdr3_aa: CASSTPGDRNQPQHF

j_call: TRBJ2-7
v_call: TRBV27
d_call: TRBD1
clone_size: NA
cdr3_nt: TGTGCCAGCAGTCTAACCGGGACAGGGGGATCCCACGAGCAGTACTTC
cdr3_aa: CASSLTGTGGSHEQYF

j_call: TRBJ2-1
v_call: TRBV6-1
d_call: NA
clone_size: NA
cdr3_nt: TGTGCCAGCAGTGAATCGGGCGGGACGTACAATGAGCAGTTCTTC
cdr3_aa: CASSESGGTYNEQFF

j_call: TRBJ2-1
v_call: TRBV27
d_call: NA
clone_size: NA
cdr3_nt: TGTGCCAGCAGTTTGGGCAGGGACCCCTACAATGAGCAGTTCTTC
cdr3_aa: CASSLGRDPYNEQFF

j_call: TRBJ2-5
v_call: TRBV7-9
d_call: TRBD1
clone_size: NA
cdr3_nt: TGTGCCAGCAGCTTCAGACAGGGTTACGAGACCCAGTACTTC
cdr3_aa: CASSFRQGYETQYF

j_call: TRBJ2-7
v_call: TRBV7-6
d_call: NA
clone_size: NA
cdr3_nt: TGTGCCAGCAGCTTGAGGACAGCGAGCTCCTACGAGCAGTACTTC
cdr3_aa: CASSLRTASSYEQYF

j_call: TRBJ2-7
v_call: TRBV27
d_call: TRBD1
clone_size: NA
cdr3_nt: TGTGCCAGCAGTACAGGGGACGAGCAGTACTTC
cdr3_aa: CASSTGDEQYF

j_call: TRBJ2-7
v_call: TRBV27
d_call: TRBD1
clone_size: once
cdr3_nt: TGTGCCAGCAGTCCCCCGGAGACGGACAGGGGGCGCCTCCCCACCTACTACGAGCAGTACTTC
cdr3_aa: CASSPPETDRGRLPTYYEQYF

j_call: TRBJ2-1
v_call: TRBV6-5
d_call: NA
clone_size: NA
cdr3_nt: TGTGCCAGCAGTAACCAGGTCTTCTACAATGAGCAGTTCTTC
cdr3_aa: CASSNQVFYNEQFF

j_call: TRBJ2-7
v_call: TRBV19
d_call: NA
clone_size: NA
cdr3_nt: TGTGCCAGTAGTAAAGGGGGCTCCTACGAGCAGTACTTC
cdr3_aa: CASSKGGSYEQYF